Below are 7 T cell receptor beta chains sequenced from a single sample in a study of blood T cell repertoires in COVID-19. Produced via immunoSEQ multiplex PCR; TCRdb's table is partial and in-frame only. This sample has tens of thousands of clones, with around 90% found just once. Sequenced input: peripheral blood. The receptors were gathered from a human donor in a cohort sampled during active COVID-19.

The count of this clone is one. The rearrangement links TRBV11-2 to TRBJ2-1; 7 nucleotides match TRBD1. The length of the CDR3 is 15 residues. V gave up 5 bases and J gave up 5 bases; unmatched junction bases: 9. Germline values: CDR1 SGHAT, CDR2 FQNNGV. CDR3 in DNA: TGTGCCAGCAGCCGAACCGGGACAGATCACAATGAGCAGTTCTTC. Amino acids: CASSRTGTDHNEQFF.

This clone was seen only a few times. The gene calls are TRBV4-3 and TRBJ2-1; possibly TRBD2 for D (6 bases). CDR1 is LGHNA and CDR2 is YSLEER in the germline V gene. This CDR3 has 17 amino acids. V was shortened by 0 bases and J by 8 bases, with 20 bases between the two germline ends. The CDR3: CASSQDRLGLPGDEQFF. The CDR3 DNA sequence: TGCGCCAGCAGCCAAGATAGACTGGGACTCCCTGGGGATGAGCAGTTCTTC.

The CDR3 DNA sequence: TGTGCCAGCAAACTAGCGGGGAACCAAGAGACCCAGTACTTC. Translated: CASKLAGNQETQYF. The J gene is TRBJ2-5, the V gene TRBV6-5; 10 positions match TRBD2. V trimming: 7 bases; J trimming: 0 bases; junction bases outside the gene matches: 2. Germline lookup yields CDR1 MNHEY and CDR2 SVGAGI. This CDR3 spans 14 amino acids.

This clone appeared a single time. The chain links TRBV3-1 (or the pseudogene TRBV3-2) to TRBJ1-1; no firm D call. Trimming removed 1 base at V and 4 bases at J, with 10 bases between. Germline CDR1 LGHDT, CDR2 YNNKEL (reference sequence). The CDR3 loop spans 14 amino acids. The CDR3 region has the DNA TGTGCCAGCAGCCAAGGTCGTTCTCTCACTGAAGCTTTCTTT. This translates into CASSQGRSLTEAFF.

The CDR3 spells CASTRQGGAGTEAFF. The DNA for the CDR3 is TGTGCCAGCACCCGACAGGGAGGCGCAGGCACTGAAGCTTTCTTT. This rearrangement joins TRBV7-9 to TRBJ1-1, with 7 bases identical to TRBD1. Germline CDR1 and CDR2: SEHNR and FQNEAQ (reference sequence). There are 15 residues in the CDR3. J was trimmed by 4 bases and V by 7 bases; bases with no gene match: 12.

The chain couples TRBV6-5 to TRBJ2-1; no definite D call. Trimming removed 4 bases at V and 7 bases at J, with 14 bases between. The CDR3 spans 14 residues. Germline V gene sequence: CDR1 MNHEY, CDR2 SVGAGI. The CDR3 DNA reads as TGTGCCAGCAGTTTTTCTGACTGGCCTAATGAGCAGTTCTTC. Translating gives CASSFSDWPNEQFF.

Only one count was recorded for this clone. The CDR3 sequence is CASSIPYSSSGNTIYF. The CDR3 DNA reads as TGTGCCAGTAGTATACCTTACTCGTCCTCTGGAAACACCATATATTTT. The rearrangement joins TRBV19 to TRBJ1-3; no clear D. Trimming shortened V by 2 bases and J by 0 bases, and 11 bases separated the two germline ends. The length of the CDR3 is 16 residues. Germline V gene sequence: CDR1 LNHDA, CDR2 SQIVND (reference sequence).